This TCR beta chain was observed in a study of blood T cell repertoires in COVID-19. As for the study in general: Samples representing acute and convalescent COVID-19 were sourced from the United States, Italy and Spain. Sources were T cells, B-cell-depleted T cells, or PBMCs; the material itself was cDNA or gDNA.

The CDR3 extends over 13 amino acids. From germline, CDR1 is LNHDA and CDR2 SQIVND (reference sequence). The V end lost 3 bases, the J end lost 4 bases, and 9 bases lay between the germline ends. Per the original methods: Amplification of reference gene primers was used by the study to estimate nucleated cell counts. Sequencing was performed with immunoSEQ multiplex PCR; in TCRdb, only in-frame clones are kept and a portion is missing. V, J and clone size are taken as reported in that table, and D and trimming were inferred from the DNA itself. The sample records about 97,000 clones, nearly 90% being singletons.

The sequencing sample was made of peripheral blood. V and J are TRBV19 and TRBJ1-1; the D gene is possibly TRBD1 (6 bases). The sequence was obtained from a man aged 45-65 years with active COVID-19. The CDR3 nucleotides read TGTGCCAGTAGTATGGTGGGGGCCACTGAAGCTTTCTTT. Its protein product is CASSMVGATEAFF.